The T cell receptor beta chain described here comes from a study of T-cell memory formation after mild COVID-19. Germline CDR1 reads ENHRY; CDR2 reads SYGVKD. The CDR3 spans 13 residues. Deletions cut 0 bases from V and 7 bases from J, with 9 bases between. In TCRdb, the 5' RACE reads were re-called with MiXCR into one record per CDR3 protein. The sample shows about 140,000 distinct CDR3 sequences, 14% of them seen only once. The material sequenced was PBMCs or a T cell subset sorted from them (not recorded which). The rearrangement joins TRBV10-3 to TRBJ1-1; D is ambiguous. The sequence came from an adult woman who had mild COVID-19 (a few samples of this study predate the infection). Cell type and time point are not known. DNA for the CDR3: TGTGCCATCAGTGAGTCACAATTGGATGAAGCTTTCTTT. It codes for CAISESQLDEAFF.